The 22 T cell receptor beta chains below come from one sample, sequenced in a study of shared clonotypes between healthy human individuals. TCRdb's table, derived via immunoSEQ multiplex PCR, lists solely in-frame clones and lacks some. The sample lists about 490,000 clones; about 80% were seen once. The specimen was PBMCs. The source is a woman aged 40 to 50 in good health. Some clones in this sample may be carry-over from other donors' samples.

Regarding this clone: Distinct nucleotide sequences in the sample also encode this CDR3. The CDR3 DNA reads TGTGCCAGCAGCTTAGTCCGCGGCACCGGGGAGCTGTTTTTT. Protein sequence: CASSLVRGTGELFF. V and J are TRBV11-2 and TRBJ2-2; D gene ambiguous. The CDR3 sequence is 14 residues long. Germline-derived CDR1 and CDR2 are SGHAT and FQNNGV. Trimming pared 1 base from V and 4 bases from J, leaving 7 bases between.

The chain couples TRBV30 to TRBJ2-7, with 7 bases lining up with TRBD1. Germline V CDR1 and CDR2: GTSNPN, SVGIG (reference sequence). V was clipped by 2 bases and J by 3 bases; unmatched bases: 1. This CDR3 comprises 12 residues. CDR3 coding DNA: TGTGCCTGGAGTTCAGGGGGCTACGAGCAGTACTTC. Residues: CAWSSGGYEQYF.

The chain combines TRBV9 with TRBJ1-4; possibly TRBD1 for D (6 bases). This CDR3 is 14 amino acids long. V was pared by 0 bases and J by 5 bases, with 8 bases between. CDR1 is SGDLS and CDR2 is YYNGEE in the germline V gene. The CDR3 region has the DNA TGTGCCAGCAGCGTAGACGGGGGCAATGAAAAACTGTTTTTT. This codes for CASSVDGGNEKLFF.

The gene calls are TRBV15 and TRBJ2-3; 11 nucleotides match TRBD2. Looked up from germline, CDR1 is LNHNV and CDR2 is YYDKDF (reference sequence). The V and J ends lost 3 bases and 4 bases, in that order; junction bases with no gene match: 6. The CDR3 spans 16 residues. CDR3 sequence reads: CATSSSGTSGADTQYF. In nucleotides, the CDR3 is TGTGCCACCAGCAGTTCCGGGACTAGCGGCGCAGATACGCAGTATTTT. Filled out from reference TRBV15 and TRBJ2-3, the complete variable domain reads DAMVIQNPRYQVTQFGKPVTLSCSQTLNHNVMYWYQQKSSQAPKLLFHYYDKDFNNEADTPDNFQSRRPNTSFCFLDIRSPGLGDTAMYLCATSSSGTSGADTQYFGPGTRLTVL.

This clone was observed a few times. The chain links TRBV29-1 to TRBJ1-1; weak D call: TRBD1 (5 bases). Germline lookup yields CDR1 SQVTM and CDR2 ANQGSEA. Deletions cut 7 bases from V and 0 bases from J, with 12 bases between. The CDR3 is 13 residues long. The CDR3 DNA sequence: TGCAGCGCATCGACAGTCATGAACACTGAAGCTTTCTTT. It yields the protein CSASTVMNTEAFF.

This clone appeared a single time. The CDR3 bases are TGTGCCAGCAGCTTATTGAGCAGAAACATGAACACTGAAGCTTTCTTT. Amino acid sequence: CASSLLSRNMNTEAFF. V gene TRBV5-6 combines with J gene TRBJ1-1; D unclear. Trimming pared 2 bases from V and 0 bases from J, leaving 14 bases between. CDR1 SGHDT and CDR2 YYEEEE come from the germline V gene. This CDR3 has 16 residues.

The V gene is TRBV9, the J gene TRBJ2-3, with 7 bases aligning to TRBD1. The CDR3 has 14 residues. Trimming cost V 4 bases and J 0 bases; bases outside gene matches: 2. Germline V gene lookup returns CDR1 SGDLS and CDR2 YYNGEE. The CDR3 DNA is TGTGCCAGCAGCAGGGGGCAGAGCACAGATACGCAGTATTTT. As protein: CASSRGQSTDTQYF.

The chain uses TRBV7-3 and TRBJ1-2; D is unresolved. V lost 2 bases and J lost 2, with 6 bases in between. This CDR3 comprises 13 residues. Germline V CDR1 and CDR2: SGHTA, FQGTGA. The chain's CDR3 is CASSLQGNYGYTF. The CDR3 nucleotides are TGTGCCAGCAGCTTACAAGGGAACTATGGCTACACCTTC.

The V call is TRBV28, the J call TRBJ1-3; 10 positions match TRBD1. Germline CDR1 MDHEN, CDR2 SYDVKM. J was trimmed by 2 bases and V by 6 bases; bases with no gene match: 7. The CDR3 totals 16 residues. CDR3 nucleotides: TGTGCCAGCAGCTCCCCGGGACAGGGGCCTGGAAACACCATATATTTT. Protein sequence: CASSSPGQGPGNTIYF.

The genes are TRBV10-2 and TRBJ1-5, with TRBD1 matching over 8 bases. Germline loops: CDR1 WSHSY, CDR2 SAAADI. Germline trimming cut 6 bases from V and 6 bases from J; bases unmatched to any gene: 7. This CDR3 has 14 amino acids. CDR3 in amino acids: CASRVSGGGQPQHF. The DNA of the CDR3 is TGCGCCAGCAGGGTTTCAGGGGGCGGTCAGCCCCAGCATTTT.

The rearrangement links TRBV7-9 to TRBJ2-1, with TRBD1 matching 7 bases. The CDR3 totals 11 residues. Germline CDR1 reads SEHNR; CDR2 reads FQNEAQ (reference sequence). V shed 3 bases and J 13 bases; nucleotides not matched to a gene: 3. CDR3 amino acids: CASSLAGGQFF. The CDR3 DNA reads as TGTGCCAGCAGCTTGGCAGGGGGTCAGTTCTTC. Variable domain in full (rest from reference TRBV7-9 and TRBJ2-1): DTGVSQNPRHKITKRGQNVTFRCDPISEHNRLYWYRQTLGQGPEFLTYFQNEAQLEKSRLLSDRFSAERPKGSFSTLEIQRTEQGDSAMYLCASSLAGGQFFGPGTRLTVL.

Only one count was recorded for this clone. The chain combines TRBV7-2 with TRBJ1-2; D may be TRBD1 (5 bases). The CDR3 runs to 15 residues. V was trimmed by 2 bases and J by 1 base, leaving 11 bases between them. Germline lookup yields CDR1 SGHTA and CDR2 FQGNSA. The CDR3 spells CASSLWSRDNYGYTF. CDR3 in DNA: TGTGCCAGCAGCTTATGGTCCAGGGATAACTATGGCTACACCTTC.

The chain combines TRBV5-1 with TRBJ2-6, with D tentatively TRBD1 (6 bases). The CDR3 is made up of 18 amino acids. The germline CDR1 and CDR2 sequences are SGHRS and YFSETQ. The germline V and J ends were trimmed by 4 bases and 0 bases, with 17 bases remaining between them. DNA for the CDR3: TGCGCCAGCAGCGCTGGGGGCAGAGGATACTCTGGGGCCAACGTCCTGACTTTC. Amino acid sequence: CASSAGGRGYSGANVLTF.

The rearrangement links TRBV5-1 to TRBJ1-1; no definite D call. V was trimmed by 1 base and J by 6 bases, leaving 4 bases between them. The germline CDR1 and CDR2 sequences are SGHRS and YFSETQ. The CDR3 loop spans 11 amino acids. In nucleotides, the CDR3 is TGCGCCAGCAGCTTGAATTCTGAAGCTTTCTTT. Translated: CASSLNSEAFF.

V usage is TRBV11-2 and J usage is TRBJ2-7; D possibly corresponds to TRBD1 (6 bases). This CDR3 region has 14 residues. The V end was cut by 0 bases, the J end by 2 bases, with 8 bases between. Germline CDR1 and CDR2: SGHAT and FQNNGV. The CDR3 coding sequence is TGTGCCAGCAGCTTAGATGGGACACCCTACGAGCAGTACTTC. Protein: CASSLDGTPYEQYF.

The chain uses TRBV6-6 and TRBJ1-2, with 9 positions matching TRBD1. Germline assignment: CDR1 MNHNY and CDR2 SVGAGI (reference sequence). The ends lost 4 bases at V and 6 bases at J; junction bases unmatched: 6. The CDR3 runs to 14 residues. CDR3 sequence reads: CASSSRQGGNGYTF. CDR3 sequence (DNA): TGTGCCAGCAGTTCCCGACAGGGGGGCAATGGCTACACCTTC.

This clone was picked up a small number of times. CDR3 in DNA: TGCGCCAGCAGCTGGATCCCGGGGGGCTCCTACGAGCAGTACTTC. Residues: CASSWIPGGSYEQYF. This sequence joins TRBV5-1 and TRBJ2-7; 7 nucleotides match TRBD2. The CDR3 totals 15 residues. Germline CDR1 and CDR2: SGHRS and YFSETQ. J lost 0 bases, V lost 3 bases, and 6 bases had no gene match.

V usage is TRBV30 and J usage is TRBJ2-2; possibly TRBD2 for D (7 bases). V shed 3 bases and J shed 3 bases, with 26 bases lying between them. Germline-derived CDR1 and CDR2 are GTSNPN and SVGIG (reference sequence). There are 19 residues in the CDR3. CDR3 amino acids: CAWRDTLLGGARHTGELFF. The CDR3 DNA reads as TGTGCCTGGAGGGACACCCTTTTGGGGGGGGCGCGTCACACCGGGGAGCTGTTTTTT.

The rearrangement uses TRBV4-1 and TRBJ2-6; tentatively, D is TRBD1 (5 bases). Germline V gene data show CDR1 as MGHRA and CDR2 as YSYEKL. V lost 1 base, J lost 1 base, and 17 bases lay in between. The CDR3 loop spans 19 amino acids. CDR3 residues: CASSQVGLQDPSGANVLTF. The CDR3 bases are TGCGCCAGCAGCCAAGTCGGGTTACAGGACCCGTCTGGGGCCAACGTCCTGACTTTC.

This chain connects TRBV4-2 to TRBJ2-1; TRBD1 is a possible D gene (5 bases). V was cut by 4 bases and J by 10 bases, with 14 bases left in between. Germline CDR1 is LGHNA and CDR2 is YNFKEQ. The CDR3 runs to 13 residues. CDR3 bases: TGTGCCAGCAGCCGCAAGTCAGGGTTGGAGCAGTTCTTC. It codes for CASSRKSGLEQFF.

The rearrangement uses TRBV6-1 and TRBJ2-7, with D tentatively TRBD1 (8 bases). Trimming cost V 10 bases and J 3 bases, with 19 bases left between them. The CDR3 has 14 residues. CDR1 is MNHNS and CDR2 is SASEGT in the germline V gene. The CDR3 bases are TGTGCCACCAGGGGGCGGGGGACCTTCTACGAGCAGTACTTC. This translates into CATRGRGTFYEQYF.

The chain combines TRBV5-4 with TRBJ2-7; D might be TRBD2 (6 bases). The CDR3 has 16 amino acids. V was cut by 1 base and J by 3 bases, with 17 bases left in between. The germline V gene encodes CDR1 SGHNT and CDR2 YYREEE (reference sequence). Here the CDR3 reads CASSLSLGGSGYEQYF. The DNA for the CDR3 is TGTGCCAGCAGCTTGTCCCTTGGGGGGAGCGGCTACGAGCAGTACTTC. Supplemented by reference TRBV5-4 and TRBJ2-7, the full variable domain reads ETGVTQSPTHLIKTRGQQVTLRCSSQSGHNTVSWYQQALGQGPQFIFQYYREEENGRGNFPPRFSGLQFPNYSSELNVNALELDDSALYLCASSLSLGGSGYEQYFGPGTRLTVT.